Listed here are 30 T cell receptor beta chains from one sample, sequenced in a study of CD8+ T cells in alopecia areata. Treatment in this sample: oral pan-JAK inhibitor, 5-10 mg twice daily. RNA, once extracted, was reverse transcribed into cDNA for use as the sequencing template. Profiling relied on immunoSEQ multiplex PCR, and the TCRdb table lists in-frame clones only, not all of them. This sample carries fewer than 150,000 clones, 50% to 75% of them seen once, and the ten largest clones take approximately 29%. The input for sequencing was CD8+ T cells sorted from blood, taken at week 4, from a patient treated with tofacitinib. Source of these receptors: a human donor with alopecia areata.

A few counts support this clone. The chain uses TRBV29-1 and TRBJ1-1; D perhaps matches TRBD1 (6 bases). From germline, CDR1 is SQVTM and CDR2 ANQGSEA. The CDR3 is 12 amino acids. Trimming removed 1 base from V and 10 bases from J, with 13 bases in between. The CDR3, as DNA: TGCAGCGTTGAAGGTGGGACAAAGAGAGCTTTCTTT. Its translation: CSVEGGTKRAFF.

The chain links TRBV27 to TRBJ1-5; unclear D gene. The CDR3 contains 12 residues. The germline gives CDR1 MNHEY, CDR2 SMNVEV (reference sequence). The V end was cut by 8 bases, the J end by 3 bases, with 8 bases between. In DNA form, the CDR3 reads TGTGCCAGCTCCGGAGCCAATCAGCCCCAGCATTTT. As protein: CASSGANQPQHF.

V gene TRBV29-1 combines with J gene TRBJ2-7; D is perhaps TRBD1 or TRBD2 (5 bases each). Germline V gene lookup returns CDR1 SQVTM and CDR2 ANQGSEA. The CDR3 contains 15 residues. Trimming removed 0 bases from V and 1 base from J, with 13 bases in between. The CDR3 sequence: CSVEDWGTGSYEQYF. For the CDR3, the DNA is TGCAGCGTTGAAGATTGGGGGACGGGGTCCTACGAGCAGTACTTC.

This rearrangement joins TRBV30 to TRBJ1-1; the D gene is possibly TRBD1 (6 bases). Germline V gene sequence: CDR1 GTSNPN, CDR2 SVGIG (reference sequence). The CDR3 sequence is 11 residues long. Deletions cut 4 bases from V and 6 bases from J, with 9 bases between. Here the CDR3 DNA reads TGTGCCTGGACTAGGGGGGCTGAAGCTTTCTTT. Translation: CAWTRGAEAFF.

The chain joins TRBV6-6 to TRBJ1-1; the D gene is possibly TRBD1 (6 bases). Germline V lookup: CDR1 MNHNY, CDR2 SVGAGI (reference sequence). V was shortened by 6 bases and J by 1 base, with 12 bases between the two germline ends. The length of the CDR3 is 14 residues. The CDR3 spells CASRPPGQNTEAFF. The CDR3 nucleotides read TGTGCCAGCAGGCCCCCGGGACAGAACACTGAAGCTTTCTTT.

V gene TRBV7-9 combines with J gene TRBJ2-1; D is possibly TRBD1 (5 bases). The CDR3 is 13 residues long. Trimming took off 0 bases at V and 5 bases at J, with 5 bases between the two ends. The germline V gene has CDR1 SEHNR and CDR2 FQNEAQ (reference sequence). CDR3 in DNA: TGTGCCAGCAGCTTAGCAGGGGACAATGAGCAGTTCTTC. Translating gives CASSLAGDNEQFF.

V gene TRBV27 combines with J gene TRBJ1-2, with D possibly TRBD1 on 6 matching bases. CDR1 and CDR2 from the germline V gene are MNHEY and SMNVEV (reference sequence). Between the trimmed V and J ends, which lost 5 bases and 3 bases, there was a span of 10 bases. This CDR3 comprises 13 residues. The CDR3 sequence is CASSVGAHYGYTF. CDR3 DNA sequence: TGTGCCAGCAGTGTGGGGGCGCACTATGGCTACACCTTC.

The count of this clone is one. The V gene is TRBV9, the J gene TRBJ2-2; D is undetermined. CDR3 length: 13 residues. The V gene lost 3 bases and the J gene lost 2 bases, with 5 bases spanning the gap. Germline loops: CDR1 SGDLS, CDR2 YYNGEE. As DNA, the CDR3 is TGTGCCAGCAGCGACCCTAACACCGGGGAGCTGTTTTTT. The encoded protein is CASSDPNTGELFF.

The V call is TRBV5-1, the J call TRBJ1-1, with 7 bases aligning to TRBD1. The CDR3 covers 14 residues. Germline lookup yields CDR1 SGHRS and CDR2 YFSETQ. The junction had 5 bases not matched to a gene; V was cut back by 0 bases and J by 6 bases. CDR3 in amino acids: CASSLEGQGAEAFF. CDR3 in DNA: TGCGCCAGCAGCTTGGAGGGCCAGGGGGCTGAAGCTTTCTTT.

With regard to this clone: Other DNA sequences in the sample encode the same CDR3. The rearrangement joins TRBV30 to TRBJ2-7, with D tentatively TRBD1 (5 bases). The CDR3 sequence is 13 residues long. Between the trimmed V and J ends, which lost 0 bases and 3 bases, there was a span of 9 bases. Germline loops: CDR1 GTSNPN, CDR2 SVGIG (reference sequence). The CDR3 DNA is TGTGCCTGGAGTGTAGGGCAGGGCTACGAGCAGTACTTC. Translating gives CAWSVGQGYEQYF.

This clone appeared once. The chain employs TRBV30 and TRBJ2-5; D unresolved. CDR1 is GTSNPN and CDR2 is SVGIG in the germline V gene (reference sequence). V was cut by 3 bases and J by 0 bases, with 5 bases left in between. The CDR3 loop spans 12 amino acids. Written as DNA, the CDR3 is TGTGCCTGGAGAGTGTACCAAGAGACCCAGTACTTC. It yields the protein CAWRVYQETQYF.

V gene TRBV6-5 combines with J gene TRBJ2-4; D not certain. The CDR3 is made up of 13 amino acids. The V gene lost 10 bases and the J gene lost 7 bases, with 17 bases spanning the gap. Looked up from germline, CDR1 is MNHEY and CDR2 is SVGAGI. CDR3 in DNA: TGTGCCACCGGATTGGGCTCTGGGAACATTCAGTACTTC. It translates to CATGLGSGNIQYF.

This clone has just a few counts. The chain is built from TRBV2 and TRBJ1-4; weak D call: TRBD1 (6 bases). Germline loops: CDR1 SNHLY, CDR2 FYNNEI. The CDR3 runs 16 residues. With 4 bases removed from V and 3 bases from J, the gap between germline ends came to 15 bases. The CDR3: CASSATGLGANEKLFF. Written as DNA, the CDR3 is TGTGCCAGCAGTGCTACAGGGCTTGGTGCTAATGAAAAACTGTTTTTT.

The chain links TRBV28 to TRBJ2-1, with 9 bases aligning to TRBD1. V lost 5 bases and J lost 5; bases outside the gene matches: 7. Germline loops: CDR1 MDHEN, CDR2 SYDVKM. The CDR3 has 15 residues. The CDR3 DNA follows: TGTGCCAGCAGTACCGGGACAGGGTACCACAATGAGCAGTTCTTC. Its protein product is CASSTGTGYHNEQFF.

This clone was seen a single time. The chain combines TRBV5-6 with TRBJ2-5; perhaps TRBD1 as D (6 bases). The V gene's germline CDR1 is SGHDT and CDR2 YYEEEE. V lost 0 bases and J lost 8, with 17 bases in between. CDR3 size: 15 residues. The CDR3 coding sequence is TGTGCCAGCAGCTTGGAGGGAAAGTCCAGGGGAACCCAGTACTTC. It specifies CASSLEGKSRGTQYF.

The table lists this clone with a few counts. The genes are TRBV7-9 and TRBJ2-3, with TRBD1 identical over 11 bases. This CDR3 region has 18 residues. Germline V CDR1 and CDR2: SEHNR, FQNEAQ (reference sequence). V shed 5 bases, J shed 4 bases, and the junction held 14 bases outside the gene matches. CDR3 in amino acids: CASSHPLIPGQGADTQYF. The CDR3 nucleotides read TGTGCCAGCAGCCACCCCCTCATACCGGGACAGGGGGCAGATACGCAGTATTTT.

This sequence joins TRBV29-1 and TRBJ1-2; 7 bases map to TRBD1. Germline V CDR1 and CDR2: SQVTM, ANQGSEA. Unmatched junction bases numbered 13, after V lost 3 bases and J lost 3 bases. This CDR3 comprises 16 residues. CDR3 coding DNA: TGCAGCGTTGATAAGGGGGCGAGCGGAATCGACTATGGCTACACCTTC. Translated, it gives CSVDKGASGIDYGYTF.

The chain joins TRBV30 to TRBJ1-1; D might be TRBD1 (5 bases). The V gene lost 5 bases and the J gene lost 0 bases, with 10 bases spanning the gap. The CDR3 loop spans 13 amino acids. Germline V lookup: CDR1 GTSNPN, CDR2 SVGIG (reference sequence). Here the CDR3 reads CAWGGPLNTEAFF. CDR3 nucleotide sequence: TGTGCCTGGGGGGGACCTCTGAACACTGAAGCTTTCTTT.

This sequence joins TRBV7-2 and TRBJ1-1, with D maybe TRBD1 (5 bases). V was trimmed by 6 bases and J by 8 bases, leaving 13 bases between them. Germline CDR1 SGHTA, CDR2 FQGNSA. CDR3 length: 12 amino acids. The CDR3, as DNA: TGTGCCAGCAGTATAACGGGGGTCGAAGCTTTCTTT. Its protein product is CASSITGVEAFF.

This chain uses TRBV9 with TRBJ1-5; 9 nucleotides line up with TRBD1. Looked up from germline, CDR1 is SGDLS and CDR2 is YYNGEE. V was clipped by 0 bases and J by 9 bases; unmatched bases: 4. CDR3 size: 14 residues. The CDR3 sequence: CASSVEGQGRPQHF. The CDR3 region has the DNA TGTGCCAGCAGCGTAGAGGGACAGGGTCGGCCCCAGCATTTT.

This chain links TRBV1 with TRBJ2-7; the table's TRBD2 call for D was not verified on the DNA. TRBV1 is assigned pseudogene status. This CDR3 has 18 amino acids. CDR3 protein: CTSSHPAVAGQSSYEQYF. CDR3 bases: TGCACCAGCAGCCACCCCGCGGTAGCGGGGCAGAGCTCCTACGAGCAGTACTTC.

The V and J genes are TRBV29-1 and TRBJ1-2; no reliable D call. Trimming removed 0 bases from V and 4 bases from J, with 9 bases in between. Germline CDR1 is SQVTM and CDR2 is ANQGSEA. CDR3 length: 13 residues. The CDR3 sequence: CSVEEEAGYGYTF. CDR3 DNA sequence: TGCAGCGTTGAAGAAGAGGCAGGCTATGGCTACACCTTC.

This chain connects TRBV28 to TRBJ2-2; D gene uncertain. The V gene's germline CDR1 is MDHEN and CDR2 SYDVKM. V gave up 3 bases and J gave up 5 bases, with 1 base separating them. CDR3 length: 11 residues. The CDR3 nucleotides read TGTGCCAGCAGTTTGACCGGGGAGCTGTTTTTT. It translates to CASSLTGELFF.

V usage is TRBV5-6 and J usage is TRBJ1-1; no firm D call. V was shortened by 2 bases and J by 4 bases, with 6 bases between the two germline ends. There are 12 residues in the CDR3. The germline CDR1 and CDR2 sequences are SGHDT and YYEEEE. CDR3 coding DNA: TGTGCCAGCAGCTTCGTCGGCACTGAAGCTTTCTTT. Translating it yields CASSFVGTEAFF.

This clone was seen more than once but under ten times. The genes are TRBV11-2 and TRBJ1-6, with D uncertain. Trimming removed 5 bases from V and 4 bases from J, with 12 bases in between. Germline V CDR1 and CDR2: SGHAT, FQNNGV. This CDR3 contains 15 residues. DNA of the CDR3: TGTGCCAGCAGCCCAAGCAGCGGATATAATTCACCCCTCCACTTT. Translating gives CASSPSSGYNSPLHF.

The CDR3 sequence is CASTDRLAPSLYEQYF. CDR3 nucleotides: TGTGCCAGCACGGACAGACTTGCCCCTTCCCTCTACGAGCAGTACTTC. The chain is built from TRBV18 and TRBJ2-7, with D possibly being TRBD1 (6 bases). V lost 8 bases, J lost 3 bases, and 23 bases lay in between. Germline V gene lookup returns CDR1 KGHSH and CDR2 LQKENI. There are 16 residues in the CDR3.

This chain connects TRBV29-1 to TRBJ1-2, with TRBD1 matching 9 bases. This CDR3 comprises 14 residues. The germline V gene encodes CDR1 SQVTM and CDR2 ANQGSEA. Trimming at V came to 6 bases and at J to 7 bases, leaving 12 bases not matched to a gene. The CDR3 bases are TGCAGCGTCGTGCCCCGGGACAGGGAGGGTGGCTACACCTTC. Its translation is CSVVPRDREGGYTF.

The chain employs TRBV4-1 and TRBJ1-2; D might be TRBD1 (5 bases). V was shortened by 1 base and J by 7 bases, with 7 bases between the two germline ends. CDR3 length: 12 residues. CDR1 and CDR2 (germline): MGHRA, YSYEKL. DNA of the CDR3: TGCGCCAGCAGCCAAGTCGGGGCTGGCTACACCTTC. Translation gives CASSQVGAGYTF.

This clone appeared a few times. The chain uses TRBV7-2 and TRBJ2-2, with 10 bases lining up with TRBD1. The CDR3 runs 15 residues. With 3 bases clipped from V and 7 bases from J, the junction kept 5 bases outside the gene matches. Germline CDR1 is SGHTA and CDR2 is FQGNSA. CDR3 bases: TGTGCCAGCAGCTTGAGACAGGGGGCCTTCGGGGAGCTGTTTTTT. Translated, it gives CASSLRQGAFGELFF.

The CDR3 bases are TGTGCCAGTAGTATTTCAGTCGAGACTAACTATGGCTACACCTTC. It encodes CASSISVETNYGYTF. V and J are TRBV19 and TRBJ1-2; D is unresolved. Per germline, CDR1 LNHDA and CDR2 SQIVND (reference sequence). The V end lost 3 bases, the J end lost 0 bases, and 11 bases lay between the germline ends. The CDR3 runs to 15 residues.